This T cell receptor beta chain derives from a study of T cells in Graves' hyperthyroidism and ophthalmopathy. Study outcomes and limitations: The model's output predicted ophthalmopathy at a median of about 6.5 months prior to onset.

Amplification targeted TCR beta CDR3 regions from RNA transcripts. First-round RT-PCR of the TCR CDR3 relied on the HTBI primer set. TCRdb re-analysed the multiplex PCR reads in MiXCR, keeping a single row per CDR3 protein. The repertoire includes roughly 100,000 distinct CDR3 sequences, less than 55% of them detected once, and roughly 25% sits in the top ten. This clonotype was seen repeatedly, ten times or more. Its target is not known. The patients, who ranged from 18 to 65 in age, presented with newly diagnosed hyperthyroidism lasting under 2 months. Researchers barred patients who had uncontrolled infection, other autoimmune disease, pregnancy or lactation. Diagnoses were made from clinical symptoms, serum measures (thyroxine and TRAb), thyroid ultrasound and orbital computed tomography. V dropped 5 bases and J dropped 4; count of bases not matched to a gene: 3. Germline CDR1 and CDR2: SEHNR and FQNEAQ (reference sequence). The CDR3 runs to 15 residues.

Source material: blood. V gene TRBV7-9 combines with J gene TRBJ2-3; TRBD2 matches 13 bases. This receptor was obtained from a man aged 40-50 years with Graves' hyperthyroidism. CDR3 nucleotide sequence: TGTGCCAGCAGCCAAGGACTAGCGGGGGCAGATACGCAGTATTTT. Its protein product is CASSQGLAGADTQYF.